This T cell receptor beta chain was observed in a study of control samples from healthy donors and cancer patients. Only in-frame clones appear in the TCRdb table, and some are missing; sequencing was by immunoSEQ multiplex PCR. The sample consists of approximately 80,000 clones, approximately 90% of them appearing once. Germline CDR1 and CDR2: SNHLY and FYNNEI. This CDR3 is 15 amino acids long. With 4 bases clipped from V and 5 bases from J, the junction kept 3 bases outside the gene matches. Sequencing input: blood. The origin of this receptor is a woman in her forties or fifties in good health. The rearrangement links TRBV2 to TRBJ1-6; TRBD1 matches at 9 bases. Here the CDR3 DNA reads TGTGCCAGCAGTGCTAGGACAGGGGATAATTCACCCCTCCACTTT. Translation: CASSARTGDNSPLHF.